This T cell receptor (beta chain) was profiled in a study of blood T cells in healthy people across ages. This CDR3 contains 12 residues. Trimming stripped 6 bases from V and 2 bases from J, with 8 bases between. Germline lookup yields CDR1 DFQATT and CDR2 SNEGSKA (reference sequence). Through a sample-barcoded 5' primer and a J-beta primer mix, a second PCR was run for 7 to 11 cycles. TCRdb itself ran the 5' RACE reads through MiXCR, one entry per CDR3 protein. The sample has some 760,000 distinct CDR3 sequences, 20% to 30% seen once. The same sample was also studied in work on T cells of mothers and their children.

The receptor comes from a boy between 10 and 17 years old in good health. V gene TRBV20-1 combines with J gene TRBJ1-5; D unresolved. The sequencing input was blood. CDR3 protein: CSALRGNQPQHF. CDR3 nucleotides: TGCAGTGCCCTGCGGGGCAATCAGCCCCAGCATTTT.